This TCR beta chain was recorded in a study of shared clonotypes between healthy human individuals. Running of the assay took place at deep level. How the authors handled the data: Junction-only sequences produced by ImmunoSEQ had no quality scores, so filtering differed. The method was immunoSEQ multiplex PCR; TCRdb's version includes in-frame clones alone and lacks a portion of them. That table supplies the V and J calls and clone size; D and trimming were determined from the DNA. The sample carries over 2 million clones, 85% to 95% recorded once. General observations from the study: What naive subsets generally showed was a larger estimated richness than memory subsets showed.

Concerning this clone itself: What it recognizes is unknown.

Sequenced material: naive CD4+ T cells sorted from blood. The subset was: CD45RA+ positively selected. The receptor was isolated from a man aged 18 to 29 in good health.

The CDR3 sequence: CASSPKSSGGRAKNIQYF. In nucleotides, the CDR3 is TGTGCCAGCTCACCGAAGTCCTCTGGGGGGCGGGCCAAAAACATTCAGTACTTC. The chain has TRBV18 and TRBJ2-4; D is possibly TRBD1 or TRBD2 (6 bases each). Germline V gene lookup returns CDR1 KGHSH and CDR2 LQKENI. The CDR3 totals 18 residues. The ends were cut back, 3 bases at V and 1 base at J, with 19 bases in the middle. The whole variable domain, remainder taken from reference TRBV18 and TRBJ2-4, is NAGVMQNPRHLVRRRGQEARLRCSPMKGHSHVYWYRQLPEEGLKFMVYLQKENIIDESGMPKERFSAEFPKEGPSILRIQQVVRGDSAAYFCASSPKSSGGRAKNIQYFGAGTRLSVL.